These T cell receptor beta chains were read from a single sample in a study of shared clonotypes between healthy human individuals. Here immunoSEQ multiplex PCR was the method, and the copy in TCRdb shows in-frame clones only, minus some. The table lists a few hundred thousand clones, roughly 84% of them singletons. Sample: memory CD8+ T cells sorted from blood. These receptors came from a man aged 18 to 30 in good health. CDR3s include the opening cysteine and the closing phenylalanine or tryptophan. Fields, in order: J gene, D gene, clone size, V gene, CDR3 DNA, CDR3 protein. A D gene is named only where the DNA matches it firmly. Clone sizes are given selectively: once, few, many, or a class where the clone is expanded.

>TRBJ2-7|TRBD1|once|TRBV6-1
TGTGCCAGCAAACAAATTCAGGGGGCCTCCTACGAGCAGTACTTC
CASKQIQGASYEQYF
>TRBJ1-1|.|few|TRBV5-4
TGTGCCAGCAGCGGGTCCTCCAGGGGTGAAGCTTTCTTT
CASSGSSRGEAFF
>TRBJ1-2|TRBD1|.|TRBV5-1
TGCGCCAGCAGCTTGGAGATCCCCGGGACAGGGGGTGGCTACACCTTC
CASSLEIPGTGGGYTF
>TRBJ2-3|TRBD2|few|TRBV27
TGTGCCAGCAGTTTTGTACTAGCGGGCACAGATACGCAGTATTTT
CASSFVLAGTDTQYF
>TRBJ2-7|.|.|TRBV9
TGTGCCAGCAGCGTAGGTGTTTCGGGCGAGCAGTACTTC
CASSVGVSGEQYF
>TRBJ2-7|.|.|TRBV11-2
TGTGCCAGCAGCTTAAAGCCCAGCTCCTACGAGCAGTACTTC
CASSLKPSSYEQYF
>TRBJ1-4|.|.|TRBV28
TGTGCCAGCAGTCTCGCTACGGGGTATGAAAAACTGTTTTTT
CASSLATGYEKLFF
>TRBJ2-5|TRBD1|.|TRBV11-2
TGTGCCAGCAGAAACGAACAGGGGGCTGGAGAGACCCAGTACTTC
CASRNEQGAGETQYF
>TRBJ2-7|.|.|TRBV2
TGTGCCAGCAGTGAGGGCCTGAACCCTTCCTACGAGCAGTACTTC
CASSEGLNPSYEQYF
>TRBJ2-7|.|.|TRBV10-1
TGCGCCAGCAGTGAAAAGCAGTACTTC
CASSEKQYF
>TRBJ2-7|.|.|TRBV15
TGTGCCACCAGCACCCCGAGCGGGCTGATCTACGAGCAGTACTTC
CATSTPSGLIYEQYF
>TRBJ2-3|.|once|TRBV11-2
TGTGCCAGCAGCTTAGTAGCGGTGACAGATACGCAGTATTTT
CASSLVAVTDTQYF
>TRBJ2-3|TRBD2|once|TRBV7-9
TGTGCCAGCAGCCCAACTAGCGGGCCCACAGATACGCAGTATTTT
CASSPTSGPTDTQYF
>TRBJ1-1|.|once|TRBV5-4
TGTGCCAGCAGCTTGAAAGGGGAGGTAGGCACTGAAGCTTTCTTT
CASSLKGEVGTEAFF
>TRBJ2-2|.|.|TRBV10-2
TGCGCCAGCAGTTTGGGACGGTCGAACACCGGGGAGCTGTTTTTT
CASSLGRSNTGELFF
>TRBJ2-1|.|.|TRBV28
TGTGCCAGCAGCTTCTACTCCTACAATGAGCAGTTCTTC
CASSFYSYNEQFF
>TRBJ1-1|.|.|TRBV28
TGTGCCAGCAGTTTACCTACAGGGAACACTGAAGCTTTCTTT
CASSLPTGNTEAFF
>TRBJ1-2|TRBD1|.|TRBV15
TGTGCCACCAGCACAATGACAGGGAACTATGGCTACACCTTC
CATSTMTGNYGYTF
>TRBJ1-1|TRBD1|once|TRBV7-9
TGTGCCAGCAGCGGCCGACAGGGGCCCACTGAAGCTTTCTTT
CASSGRQGPTEAFF
>TRBJ2-7|.|.|TRBV2
TGTGCCAGCAGTGAAGTGTCAGGGGTTCACTCCTACGAGCAGTACTTC
CASSEVSGVHSYEQYF
>TRBJ1-2|TRBD1|.|TRBV7-9
TGTGCCAGCAGCTCATCCGGACAGGGTGCCTATGGCTACACCTTC
CASSSSGQGAYGYTF
>TRBJ2-1|TRBD1|.|TRBV7-9
TGTGCCAGCAGCTCCGGACAGGGAGTCTACTACAATGAGCAGTTCTTC
CASSSGQGVYYNEQFF
>TRBJ2-3|TRBD1|.|TRBV5-6
TGTGCCAGCAGCCTAGGGGGCGACGCAGATACGCAGTATTTT
CASSLGGDADTQYF
>TRBJ1-5|.|once|TRBV4-1
TGCGCCAGCAGCCAAGACTCCCCCCTCTCTCGGCCCCAGCATTTT
CASSQDSPLSRPQHF
>TRBJ2-2|.|.|TRBV27
TGTGCCAGCAGACTCACCCCAGGGAACACCGGGGAGCTGTTTTTT
CASRLTPGNTGELFF
>TRBJ2-3|.|.|TRBV5-6
TGTGCCAGCAGCCCCGGACTACCTAGCACAGATACGCAGTATTTT
CASSPGLPSTDTQYF
>TRBJ1-1|.|.|TRBV27
TGTGCCAGCAGTTTAGGGGGCGGGGCGACTGAAGCTTTCTTT
CASSLGGGATEAFF
>TRBJ1-5|.|.|TRBV5-6
TGTGCCAGCAGCTTGGGGCAGGAGGTGGATCAGCCCCAGCATTTT
CASSLGQEVDQPQHF
>TRBJ1-1|.|.|TRBV25-1
TGTGCCAGCAGTGAGGATACAGGGATGAACACTGAAGCTTTCTTT
CASSEDTGMNTEAFF
>TRBJ2-3|.|.|TRBV6-4
TGTGCCAGCAGTGAATGGTCTAGCTTCGATACGCAGTATTTT
CASSEWSSFDTQYF
>TRBJ2-2|.|.|TRBV9
TGTGCCAGCAGCGTAGGAACTAGCAGCACCGGGGAGCTGTTTTTT
CASSVGTSSTGELFF
>TRBJ2-3|TRBD1|many|TRBV7-1
TGTGCCAGCAGCTTAAACAGGGGGCCGTCAGATACGCAGTATTTT
CASSLNRGPSDTQYF
>TRBJ1-1|TRBD1|once|TRBV6-5
TGTGCCAGCAGGACAGGGAGGACTGAAGCTTTCTTT
CASRTGRTEAFF
>TRBJ1-5|.|.|TRBV7-9
TGTGCCAGCGCGGTTGGATTAAATCAGCCCCAGCATTTT
CASAVGLNQPQHF
>TRBJ1-2|TRBD1|.|TRBV4-1
TGCGCCAGCAGCCAACTTCAGGACAGGGGAGGGTTTAACTATGGCTACACCTTC
CASSQLQDRGGFNYGYTF
>TRBJ1-1|.|once|TRBV6-5
TGTGCCAGCAGTTACGGGCAGTTGGGGCATAACACTGAAGCTTTCTTT
CASSYGQLGHNTEAFF